This passage covers 3 T cell receptor beta chains from one sample sequenced in a study of T cells in Graves' hyperthyroidism and ophthalmopathy. Amplified TCR beta CDR3 regions derived from RNA transcripts. Carried out on the TCR CDR3, a first-round RT-PCR used the HTBI primer set. Via MiXCR, TCRdb re-called the multiplex PCR reads, giving one row per CDR3 protein. The sample contains 360,000 or so distinct CDR3 sequences, nearly 15% of which appear only once. Sequencing used blood. Receptors originate from a woman aged 55-70 years with Graves' ophthalmopathy.

This clonotype was recorded many times. V is TRBV28 and J is TRBJ2-7; TRBD1 aligns across 12 bases. The length of the CDR3 is 16 residues. After removal of 2 bases from V and 7 bases from J, the junction contained 9 bases not matched to a gene. Germline assignment: CDR1 MDHEN and CDR2 SYDVKM. The CDR3 bases are TGTGCCAGCAGTTTACGAAGGGGACAGGGGGCGGGAGAGCAGTACTTC. This sequence encodes CASSLRRGQGAGEQYF.

The sample holds many counts of this clonotype. This chain connects TRBV28 to TRBJ2-1, with D tentatively TRBD2 (7 bases). The CDR3 is made up of 14 amino acids. Per germline, CDR1 MDHEN and CDR2 SYDVKM. Trimming shortened V by 8 bases and J by 8 bases, and 19 bases separated the two germline ends. CDR3 nucleotides: TGTGCCAGCTTTCCCCAGGGGAGGGTAGATGAGCAGTTCTTC. Encoded protein: CASFPQGRVDEQFF.

This clonotype was counted only a few times. The rearrangement links TRBV7-2 to TRBJ2-7; 7 bases agree with TRBD2. The CDR3 runs 13 residues. Germline V gene data show CDR1 as SGHTA and CDR2 as FQGNSA. Unmatched junction bases numbered 4, after V lost 5 bases and J lost 3 bases. For the CDR3, the DNA is TGTGCCAGCAGCGTTCAGCGGGGCTACGAGCAGTACTTC. It codes for CASSVQRGYEQYF.